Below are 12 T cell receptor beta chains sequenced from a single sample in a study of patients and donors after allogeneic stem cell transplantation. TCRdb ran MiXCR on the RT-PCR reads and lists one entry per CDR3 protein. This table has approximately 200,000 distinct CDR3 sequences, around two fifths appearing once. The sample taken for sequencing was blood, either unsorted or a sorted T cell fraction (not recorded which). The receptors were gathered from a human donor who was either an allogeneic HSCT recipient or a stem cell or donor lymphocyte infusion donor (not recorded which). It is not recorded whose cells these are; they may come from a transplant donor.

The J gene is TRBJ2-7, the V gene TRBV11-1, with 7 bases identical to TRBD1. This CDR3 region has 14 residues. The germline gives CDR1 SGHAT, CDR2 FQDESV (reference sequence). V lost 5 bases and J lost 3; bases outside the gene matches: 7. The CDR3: CASSPDREIYEQYF. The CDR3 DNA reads TGTGCCAGCAGCCCAGACAGGGAAATCTACGAGCAGTACTTC.

CDR3 region: CASSPQDRTVSGNTIYF. In nucleotides, the CDR3 is TGTGCCAGCTCACCGCAAGACCGGACAGTTTCTGGAAACACCATATATTTT. V gene TRBV18 combines with J gene TRBJ1-3, with D perhaps matching TRBD1 (6 bases). Germline V lookup: CDR1 KGHSH, CDR2 LQKENI. The V end was cut by 3 bases, the J end by 1 base, with 16 bases between. This CDR3 spans 17 amino acids.

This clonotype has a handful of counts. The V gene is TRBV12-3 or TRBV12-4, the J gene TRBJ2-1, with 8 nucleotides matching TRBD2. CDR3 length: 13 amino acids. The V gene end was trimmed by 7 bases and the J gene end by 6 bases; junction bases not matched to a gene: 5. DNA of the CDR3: TGTGCCAGCACCATGACTAGCGTCAATGAGCAGTTCTTC. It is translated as CASTMTSVNEQFF.

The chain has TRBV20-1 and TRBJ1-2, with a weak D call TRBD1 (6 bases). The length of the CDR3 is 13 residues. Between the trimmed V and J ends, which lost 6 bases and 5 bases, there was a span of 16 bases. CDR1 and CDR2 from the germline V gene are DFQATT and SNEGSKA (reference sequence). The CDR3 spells CSAFRDKLYGYTF. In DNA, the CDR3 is TGCAGTGCCTTCCGGGACAAACTATATGGCTACACCTTC.

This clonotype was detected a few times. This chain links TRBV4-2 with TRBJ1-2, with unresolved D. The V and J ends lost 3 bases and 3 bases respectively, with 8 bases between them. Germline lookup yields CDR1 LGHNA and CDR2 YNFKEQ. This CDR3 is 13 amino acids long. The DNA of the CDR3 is TGTGCCAGCAGCCACGAGTTGGACTATGGCTACACCTTC. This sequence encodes CASSHELDYGYTF.

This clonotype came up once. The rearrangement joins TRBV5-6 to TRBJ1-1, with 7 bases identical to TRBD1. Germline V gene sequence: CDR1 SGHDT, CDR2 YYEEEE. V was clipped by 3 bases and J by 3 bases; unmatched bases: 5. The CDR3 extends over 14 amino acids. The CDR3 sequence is CASSSFDRDTEAFF. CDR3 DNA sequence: TGTGCCAGCAGCTCTTTCGACAGGGACACTGAAGCTTTCTTT.

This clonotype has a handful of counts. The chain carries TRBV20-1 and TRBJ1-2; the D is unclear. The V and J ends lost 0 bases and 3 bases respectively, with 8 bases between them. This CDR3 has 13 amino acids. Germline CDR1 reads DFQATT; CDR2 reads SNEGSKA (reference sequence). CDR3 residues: CSARDNNHYGYTF. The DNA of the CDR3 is TGCAGTGCTAGAGATAATAACCACTATGGCTACACCTTC.

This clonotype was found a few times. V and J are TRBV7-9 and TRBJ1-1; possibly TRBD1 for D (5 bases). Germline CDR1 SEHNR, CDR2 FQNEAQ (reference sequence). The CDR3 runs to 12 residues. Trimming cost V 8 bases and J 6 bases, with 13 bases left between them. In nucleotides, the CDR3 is TGTGCCAGCGCCGGGGGAGGATCTGAAGCTTTCTTT. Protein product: CASAGGGSEAFF.

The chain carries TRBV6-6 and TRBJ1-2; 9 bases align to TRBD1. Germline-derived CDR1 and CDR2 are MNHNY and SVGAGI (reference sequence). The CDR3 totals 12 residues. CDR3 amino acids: CAVSTGGFGYTF. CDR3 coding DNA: TGTGCTGTTTCGACAGGGGGTTTTGGCTACACCTTC.

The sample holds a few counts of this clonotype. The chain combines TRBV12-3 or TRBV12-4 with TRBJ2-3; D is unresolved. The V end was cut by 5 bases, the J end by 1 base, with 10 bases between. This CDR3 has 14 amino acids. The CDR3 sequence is CASSRTRRTDTQYF. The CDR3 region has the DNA TGTGCCAGCAGTAGGACCCGACGCACAGATACGCAGTATTTT.

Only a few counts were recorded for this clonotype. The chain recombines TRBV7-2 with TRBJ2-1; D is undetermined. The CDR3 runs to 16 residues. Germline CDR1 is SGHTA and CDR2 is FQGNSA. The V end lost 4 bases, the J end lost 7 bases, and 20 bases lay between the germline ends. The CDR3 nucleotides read TGTGCCAGCAGCTCCGCAGCCAGCGTCGTTAGGAATGAGCAGTTCTTC. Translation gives CASSSAASVVRNEQFF.

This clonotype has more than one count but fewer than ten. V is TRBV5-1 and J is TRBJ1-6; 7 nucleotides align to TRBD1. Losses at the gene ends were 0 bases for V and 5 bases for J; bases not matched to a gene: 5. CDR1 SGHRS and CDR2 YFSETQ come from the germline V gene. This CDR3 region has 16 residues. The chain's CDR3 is CASSLVPGTDNSPLHF. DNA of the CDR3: TGCGCCAGCAGCTTGGTTCCGGGGACAGATAATTCACCCCTCCACTTT.